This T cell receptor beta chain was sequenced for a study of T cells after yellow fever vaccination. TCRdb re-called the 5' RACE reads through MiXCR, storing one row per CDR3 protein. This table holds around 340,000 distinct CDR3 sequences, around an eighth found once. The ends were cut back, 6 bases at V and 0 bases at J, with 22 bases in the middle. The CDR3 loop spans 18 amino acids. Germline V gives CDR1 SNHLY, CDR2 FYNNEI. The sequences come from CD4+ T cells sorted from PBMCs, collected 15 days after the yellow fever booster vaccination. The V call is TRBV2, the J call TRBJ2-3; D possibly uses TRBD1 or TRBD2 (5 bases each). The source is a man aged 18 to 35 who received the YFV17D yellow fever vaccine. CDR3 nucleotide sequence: TGTGCCAGCAGCGAATTGTGGGGGTTCTTAGGGAGCACAGATACGCAGTATTTT. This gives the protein CASSELWGFLGSTDTQYF. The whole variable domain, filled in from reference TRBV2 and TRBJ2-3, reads EPEVTQTPSHQVTQMGQEVILRCVPISNHLYFYWYRQILGQKVEFLVSFYNNEISEKSEIFDDQFSVERPDGSNFTLKIRSTKLEDSAMYFCASSELWGFLGSTDTQYFGPGTRLTVL.